What follows describes a single TCR beta chain. Amplification used 60 Vbeta primers and 13 Jbeta primers. Assay: immunoSEQ multiplex PCR; the TCRdb copy retains only in-frame clones and omits some. Counted here are more than 90,000 clones, around 80% occurring once; the ten biggest clones make up around 0.63%. The record originates from a study of cytomegalovirus exposure and HLA in healthy donors. CDR1 and CDR2 from the germline V gene are SNHLY and FYNNEI. V lost 6 bases and J 4 bases, leaving 17 bases between the germline ends. This CDR3 is 15 amino acids long. The V gene is TRBV2, the J gene TRBJ2-3; D uncertain. This clonotype was obtained from a man aged 30 to 39 in good health and CMV-seronegative. The material sequenced was PBMCs. For the CDR3, the DNA is TGTGCCAGCAGCGTCGACGAGAAACGGGCAGATACGCAGTATTTT. This sequence encodes CASSVDEKRADTQYF.